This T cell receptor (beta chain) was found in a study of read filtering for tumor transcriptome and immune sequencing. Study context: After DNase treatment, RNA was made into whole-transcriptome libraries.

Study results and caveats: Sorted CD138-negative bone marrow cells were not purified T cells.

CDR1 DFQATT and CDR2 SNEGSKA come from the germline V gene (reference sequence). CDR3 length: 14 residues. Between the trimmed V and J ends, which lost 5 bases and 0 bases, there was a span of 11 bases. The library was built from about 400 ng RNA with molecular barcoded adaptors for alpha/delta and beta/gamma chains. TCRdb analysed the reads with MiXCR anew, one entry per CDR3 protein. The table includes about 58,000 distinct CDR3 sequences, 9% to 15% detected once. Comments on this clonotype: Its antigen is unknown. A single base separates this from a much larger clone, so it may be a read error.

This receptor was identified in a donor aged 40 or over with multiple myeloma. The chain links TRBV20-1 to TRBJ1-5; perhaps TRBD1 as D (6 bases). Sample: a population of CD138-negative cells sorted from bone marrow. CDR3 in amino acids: CSAGGGASNQPQHF. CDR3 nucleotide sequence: TGCAGTGCTGGAGGGGGGGCTAGCAATCAGCCCCAGCATTTT.